These 27 T cell receptor beta chains were all obtained from the same sample, sequenced in a study of human T cells and chemical hapten exposure. Via MiXCR, TCRdb re-called the RACE reads, giving one row per CDR3 protein. The table records roughly 82,000 distinct CDR3 sequences, about an eighth of them present only once. Time point of the sample: patch test 1, 2 weeks after DPC sensitization. Treatment given: therapeutic diphenylcyclopropenone sensitization with weekly scalp DPC. Material: whole blood, obtained in connection with sensitization to the hapten diphenylcyclopropenone (DPC). The receptors stem from a woman between 55 and 75 years old with alopecia areata. Some clones in this sample may be carry-over from other donors' samples.

V usage is TRBV24-1 and J usage is TRBJ2-2; D assignment may be TRBD1 or TRBD2 (5 bases each). The CDR3 consists of 14 residues. Trimming left V 3 bases short and J 4 bases short, with 8 bases between. Per the germline V gene, CDR1 is KGHDR and CDR2 is SFDVKD. As DNA, the CDR3 is TGTGCCACCAGTGATCGGGGACGCACCGGGGAGCTGTTTTTT. The encoded protein is CATSDRGRTGELFF.

This clonotype was found many times. This chain uses TRBV7-9 with TRBJ2-1; 9 positions agree with TRBD1. The ends lost 7 bases at V and 0 bases at J; junction bases unmatched: 7. The germline V gene has CDR1 SEHNR and CDR2 FQNEAQ (reference sequence). This CDR3 is 16 amino acids long. CDR3 in DNA: TGTGCCAGCATCGACTACAGGGGGCACTCCTACAATGAGCAGTTCTTC. Its translation is CASIDYRGHSYNEQFF.

This clonotype was seen at least ten times. J is TRBJ1-2 and V is TRBV6-6; D gene unclear. Germline V gene sequence: CDR1 MNHNY, CDR2 SVGAGI (reference sequence). This CDR3 contains 12 residues. The V end was cut by 5 bases, the J end by 2 bases, with 6 bases between. CDR3 amino acids: CASSTVNYGYTF. CDR3 bases: TGTGCCAGCAGTACCGTAAACTATGGCTACACCTTC.

This clonotype showed up many times. The chain has TRBV10-3 and TRBJ1-1; 8 nucleotides align to TRBD1. The germline V gene encodes CDR1 ENHRY and CDR2 SYGVKD. J gave up 0 bases and V 7 bases, and 7 bases lay outside the gene matches. CDR3 length equals 15 residues. The CDR3 DNA sequence: TGTGCCATCACCAGCCAGACAGGGGTGAACACTGAAGCTTTCTTT. This codes for CAITSQTGVNTEAFF.

This clonotype was counted a few times. The chain couples TRBV5-1 to TRBJ1-5, with D tentatively TRBD1 (6 bases). The V gene's germline CDR1 is SGHRS and CDR2 YFSETQ. The CDR3 sequence is 16 residues long. V lost 0 bases and J 0 bases, leaving 10 bases between the germline ends. The CDR3 region has the DNA TGCGCCAGCAGCTTGGGGGACAATTATAGCAATCAGCCCCAGCATTTT. Amino acids: CASSLGDNYSNQPQHF.

CDR3 protein: CAAMNTGELFF. CDR3 in DNA: TGTGCCGCGATGAACACCGGGGAGCTGTTTTTT. The chain couples TRBV10-3 to TRBJ2-2, with D unresolved. CDR1 and CDR2 (germline): ENHRY, SYGVKD. Trimming took off 11 bases at V and 1 base at J, with 5 bases between the two ends. The CDR3 loop spans 11 amino acids.

The J gene is TRBJ2-1, the V gene TRBV5-8; 9 bases agree with TRBD1. V shed 1 base and J 8 bases; nucleotides not matched to a gene: 7. The CDR3 length is 15 residues. Per germline, CDR1 SGHTS and CDR2 YDEGEE. Here the CDR3 DNA reads TGTGCCAGCAGCTTGTTTACAGGGGGCTTCGATGAGCAGTTCTTC. Its translation: CASSLFTGGFDEQFF.

Many counts were recorded for this clonotype. The chain couples TRBV10-2 to TRBJ1-1; TRBD1 matches at 7 bases. The germline V gene has CDR1 WSHSY and CDR2 SAAADI. The V segment lost 7 bases and the J segment 5 bases; nucleotides outside the gene matches: 4. The CDR3 loop spans 12 amino acids. CDR3 sequence reads: CASTPTGTEAFF. The CDR3 DNA reads as TGCGCCAGCACCCCGACAGGGACTGAAGCTTTCTTT.

The V call is TRBV20-1, the J call TRBJ2-2; maybe TRBD1 (5 bases). Trimming left V 1 base short and J 0 bases short, with 18 bases between. The CDR3 has 18 residues. Germline CDR1 DFQATT, CDR2 SNEGSKA (reference sequence). For the CDR3, the DNA is TGCAGTGCTAGAGGGCCCCCGGGCAGGGAATCGAACACCGGGGAGCTGTTTTTT. Translated: CSARGPPGRESNTGELFF.

In its sample, this clonotype was seen a few times. The rearrangement uses TRBV6-2 or TRBV6-3 and TRBJ2-2, with 11 bases that match TRBD1. Germline lookup yields CDR1 MNHEY and CDR2 SVGEGT. CDR3 length: 18 amino acids. The J segment lost 1 base and the V segment lost 8 bases, leaving 12 bases of the junction unmatched. The CDR3 is CASRQPGQGVVNTGELFF. The CDR3, as DNA: TGTGCCAGCCGCCAGCCGGGACAGGGGGTTGTGAACACCGGGGAGCTGTTTTTT.

This clonotype turned up a few times. The chain recombines TRBV6-2 or TRBV6-3 with TRBJ1-5, with 9 positions matching TRBD1. V shed 6 bases, J shed 6 bases, and the junction held 3 bases outside the gene matches. The CDR3 runs 13 residues. Germline V gene data show CDR1 as MNHEY and CDR2 as SVGEGT. The CDR3 is CASRGQGSQPQHF. DNA for the CDR3: TGTGCCAGCAGGGGACAGGGAAGTCAGCCCCAGCATTTT.

This sequence joins TRBV3-1 and TRBJ1-3; D possibly corresponds to TRBD1 (5 bases). The CDR3 has 15 residues. Trimming left V 3 bases short and J 0 bases short, with 9 bases between. Germline V gene data show CDR1 as LGHDT and CDR2 as YNNKEL (reference sequence). The CDR3, as DNA: TGTGCCAGCAGCCAGGGACCATACTCTGGAAACACCATATATTTT. Protein sequence: CASSQGPYSGNTIYF.

The rearrangement links TRBV6-1 to TRBJ2-5; a possible D gene is TRBD2 (6 bases). This CDR3 is built from 16 residues. V dropped 5 bases and J dropped 0 bases, with 16 bases sitting between them. Germline V gene lookup returns CDR1 MNHNS and CDR2 SASEGT. CDR3 loop: CASSIRDSSYQETQYF. DNA of the CDR3: TGTGCCAGCAGTATCCGGGACTCGTCGTACCAAGAGACCCAGTACTTC.

This clonotype was seen repeatedly, ten times or more. J is TRBJ2-3 and V is TRBV7-3; 7 positions agree with TRBD2. CDR3 length: 15 residues. The germline V gene encodes CDR1 SGHTA and CDR2 FQGTGA. V was pared by 6 bases and J by 0 bases, with 6 bases of the junction left unmatched. CDR3: CASRPAGVSTDTQYF. In DNA, the CDR3 is TGTGCCAGCAGGCCCGCGGGGGTGAGCACAGATACGCAGTATTTT.

There are many counts of this clonotype. The rearrangement joins TRBV5-1 to TRBJ1-2; 7 nucleotides line up with TRBD1. Trimming at V came to 5 bases and at J to 4 bases, leaving 14 bases not matched to a gene. Germline V gives CDR1 SGHRS, CDR2 YFSETQ. This CDR3 region has 16 residues. The CDR3, as DNA: TGCGCCAGCAGACCAAGTCCCGGGACAGCCATCTATGGCTACACCTTC. It yields the protein CASRPSPGTAIYGYTF.

The chain uses TRBV10-1 and TRBJ2-3, with D possibly matching TRBD1 (7 bases). CDR1 is WNHNN and CDR2 is SYGVQD in the germline V gene (reference sequence). The V gene lost 4 bases and the J gene lost 7 bases, with 12 bases spanning the gap. The CDR3 consists of 13 residues. CDR3 sequence (DNA): TGCGCCAGCAGTGCGACAGGGAGGAATACGCAGTATTTT. It codes for CASSATGRNTQYF.

The chain has TRBV9 and TRBJ2-7; D may be TRBD1 (6 bases). The CDR3 consists of 17 residues. CDR1 SGDLS and CDR2 YYNGEE come from the germline V gene. V lost 4 bases to trimming and J lost 3 bases, with 23 bases between them. The DNA of the CDR3 is TGTGCCAGCAGCAGACAGGCCGAAACTGGGCGTGTCTACGAGCAGTACTTC. As protein: CASSRQAETGRVYEQYF.

This clonotype came up many times. A read error may produce the germline difference seen at one junction end. The chain has TRBV7-7 and TRBJ2-1; the D gene is possibly TRBD2 (5 bases). CDR3 length equals 14 residues. Germline V gene lookup returns CDR1 SSHAT and CDR2 FNYEAQ (reference sequence). The CDR3 DNA is TGTGCTAGCAGCCACGGAGGCCCGGGGAATGAGCAGTTCTTC. Encoded protein: CASSHGGPGNEQFF.

The chain couples TRBV29-1 to TRBJ2-2; TRBD2 might be the D (5 bases). The CDR3 contains 13 residues. Germline-derived CDR1 and CDR2 are SQVTM and ANQGSEA. With 7 bases removed from V and 2 bases from J, the gap between germline ends came to 11 bases. The DNA for the CDR3 is TGCAGCGCCAGGACTGGAAACACCGGGGAGCTGTTTTTT. It codes for CSARTGNTGELFF.

This clonotype was found many times. Germline is not matched at one junction end, which may reflect a read error. The rearrangement uses TRBV6-4 and TRBJ2-7; D is undetermined. The germline V gene encodes CDR1 MRHNA and CDR2 SNTAGT. The CDR3 loop spans 13 amino acids. The CDR3 DNA is TGTGCCATCAGTCCCTGGGGTCGACGTGAGCAGTACTTC. Amino acids: CAISPWGRREQYF.

The chain is built from TRBV24-1 and TRBJ2-2; 10 bases map to TRBD1. The CDR3 totals 20 residues. The junction had 14 bases not matched to a gene; V was cut back by 5 bases and J by 0 bases. Germline V gene sequence: CDR1 KGHDR, CDR2 SFDVKD. CDR3 nucleotides: TGTGCCACCAGTGCCCCAAGGGGACAGGGGCCCCACTCGAACACCGGGGAGCTGTTTTTT. It specifies CATSAPRGQGPHSNTGELFF.

V gene TRBV20-1 combines with J gene TRBJ2-7; possibly TRBD1 for D (5 bases). V lost 3 bases to trimming and J lost 4 bases, with 19 bases between them. The germline V gene encodes CDR1 DFQATT and CDR2 SNEGSKA (reference sequence). This CDR3 has 15 residues. The CDR3 loop reads CSASGLRQILYEQYF. CDR3 sequence (DNA): TGCAGTGCTAGTGGGCTGCGACAGATACTTTACGAGCAGTACTTC.

This clonotype has at least ten counts. V and J are TRBV6-5 and TRBJ1-1, with D unresolved. Trimming took 5 bases from V and 1 from J, leaving 11 bases between them. Germline lookup yields CDR1 MNHEY and CDR2 SVGAGI. The CDR3 extends over 14 amino acids. The CDR3 coding sequence is TGTGCCAGCAGTGACCTAGACAAGAACACTGAAGCTTTCTTT. Amino acid sequence: CASSDLDKNTEAFF.

This clonotype was detected many times. The chain uses TRBV25-1 and TRBJ2-5, with unresolved D. Germline assignment: CDR1 MGHDK and CDR2 SYGVNS. V lost 4 bases and J 3 bases, leaving 6 bases between the germline ends. CDR3 length: 12 residues. In DNA form, the CDR3 reads TGTGCCAGCAGTGTGACCGAAGAGACCCAGTACTTC. As protein: CASSVTEETQYF. Variable domain in full (rest from reference TRBV25-1 and TRBJ2-5): EADIYQTPRYLVIGTGKKITLECSQTMGHDKMYWYQQDPGMELHLIHYSYGVNSTEKGDLSSESTVSRIRTEHFPLTLESARPSHTSQYLCASSVTEETQYFGPGTRLLVL.

This clonotype has only a few counts. This chain links TRBV7-9 with TRBJ1-1, with 8 bases aligning to TRBD1. CDR3 size: 12 residues. The trim removed 5 bases at V and 11 bases at J, leaving 7 bases unmatched. Germline CDR1 SEHNR, CDR2 FQNEAQ (reference sequence). CDR3: CASSPQGARAFF. CDR3 sequence (DNA): TGTGCCAGCAGCCCCCAGGGGGCTCGGGCTTTCTTT.

The V and J genes are TRBV9 and TRBJ1-2, with a possible D match to TRBD1 (5 bases). Germline CDR1 SGDLS, CDR2 YYNGEE. The CDR3 length is 15 residues. V dropped 0 bases and J dropped 4 bases, with 13 bases sitting between them. CDR3 amino acids: CASSVGRQGIYGYTF. The CDR3 DNA sequence: TGTGCCAGCAGCGTAGGGCGGCAGGGTATCTATGGCTACACCTTC.

The chain links TRBV29-1 to TRBJ2-7; 7 bases match TRBD2. CDR1 is SQVTM and CDR2 is ANQGSEA in the germline V gene. The V and J ends lost 7 bases and 2 bases, in that order; junction bases with no gene match: 8. The CDR3 covers 13 residues. Here the CDR3 reads CSAREGPTYEQYF. The CDR3 bases are TGCAGCGCAAGGGAGGGGCCTACCTACGAGCAGTACTTC.